A single sample gave rise to the 18 T cell receptor beta chains below, sequenced in a study of cytomegalovirus exposure and HLA in healthy donors. Vbeta (60) and Jbeta (13) primers were used in the PCR. Using immunoSEQ multiplex PCR, the repertoire was profiled, and TCRdb retains in-frame clones only, with some absent. This sample carries roughly 120,000 clones, roughly 80% of them seen once, and the ten largest clones take 2.5% to 3%. Sample: PBMCs. The receptors derive from a man aged 25 to 40 in good health and CMV-seronegative.

The chain couples TRBV7-9 to TRBJ2-2; 8 bases are shared with TRBD2. The CDR3 is 16 amino acids. V lost 2 bases to trimming and J lost 4 bases; unmatched junction nucleotides: 6. Germline assignment: CDR1 SEHNR and CDR2 FQNEAQ (reference sequence). The CDR3 reads CASSLPGGPGTGELFF. The DNA of the CDR3 is TGTGCCAGCAGCTTACCGGGAGGGCCGGGCACCGGGGAGCTGTTTTTT.

The chain has TRBV27 and TRBJ2-1; TRBD2 might be the D (5 bases). Germline V gene data show CDR1 as MNHEY and CDR2 as SMNVEV (reference sequence). V lost 8 bases and J lost 9, with 23 bases in between. This CDR3 is built from 15 residues. Here the CDR3 reads CASSPRNRLRGEQFF. The CDR3 region has the DNA TGTGCCAGCTCCCCTAGAAACCGACTTCGGGGTGAGCAGTTCTTC.

The chain is built from TRBV2 and TRBJ2-3; 12 bases match TRBD2. V shed 6 bases, J shed 4 bases, and the junction held 11 bases outside the gene matches. Germline lookup yields CDR1 SNHLY and CDR2 FYNNEI. The length of the CDR3 is 17 residues. CDR3 region: CASRAGLAGRGADTQYF. The CDR3 DNA reads as TGTGCCAGCAGGGCAGGACTAGCGGGGCGAGGGGCAGATACGCAGTATTTT. Complete variable domain (other parts from reference TRBV2 and TRBJ2-3): EPEVTQTPSHQVTQMGQEVILRCVPISNHLYFYWYRQILGQKVEFLVSFYNNEISEKSEIFDDQFSVERPDGSNFTLKIRSTKLEDSAMYFCASRAGLAGRGADTQYFGPGTRLTVL.

The V gene is TRBV7-8, the J gene TRBJ1-2, with 7 nucleotides matching TRBD1. Germline V CDR1 and CDR2: SGHVS, FQNEAQ. V was pared by 1 base and J by 4 bases, with 6 bases of the junction left unmatched. CDR3 size: 15 residues. This CDR3 reads CASSLVEGAIYGYTF. The CDR3, as DNA: TGTGCCAGCAGCTTAGTGGAGGGGGCCATCTATGGCTACACCTTC.

As regards this clone: A read error may account for a junction end that differs from germline. J is TRBJ1-5 and V is TRBV29-1, with 9 bases matching TRBD1. Germline CDR1 reads SQVTM; CDR2 reads ANQGSEA. There are 16 residues in the CDR3. DNA for the CDR3: TGCAGCGTCGTTACAGGGGGCGCGGCTAGCAATCAGCCCCAGAATTTT. It yields the protein CSVVTGGAASNQPQNF. The variable domain in full, completed from reference TRBV29-1 and TRBJ1-5, reads SAVISQKPSRDICQRGTSLTIQCQVDSQVTMMFWYRQQPGQSLTLIATANQGSEATYESGFVIDKFPISRPNLTFSTLTVSNMSPEDSSIYLCSVVTGGAASNQPQNFGDGTRLSIL.

The chain couples TRBV18 to TRBJ1-3; no clear D gene. Germline assignment: CDR1 KGHSH and CDR2 LQKENI. The CDR3 extends over 16 amino acids. V lost 3 bases and J lost 3, with 15 bases in between. The DNA of the CDR3 is TGTGCCAGCTCACCTCGGGAGGGTGATATTGGAAACACCATATATTTT. Encoded protein: CASSPREGDIGNTIYF.

The V and J genes are TRBV19 and TRBJ1-2, with TRBD1 matching over 7 bases. CDR3 length: 17 amino acids. Losses at the gene ends were 3 bases for V and 2 bases for J; bases not matched to a gene: 12. Germline loops: CDR1 LNHDA, CDR2 SQIVND (reference sequence). The CDR3 here is CASSIPSRRGQNYGYTF. For the CDR3, the DNA is TGTGCCAGTAGTATTCCATCGCGGAGGGGGCAGAACTATGGCTACACCTTC.

This clone was found once. This chain connects TRBV11-2 to TRBJ2-2, with D hard to call. Trimming shortened V by 11 bases and J by 0 bases, and 10 bases separated the two germline ends. The germline CDR1 and CDR2 sequences are SGHAT and FQNNGV. The CDR3 extends over 13 amino acids. In DNA, the CDR3 is TGTGCCGGTCTCTCGGCGAACACCGGGGAGCTGTTTTTT. Translation: CAGLSANTGELFF.

The chain has TRBV18 and TRBJ2-3, with D possibly matching TRBD1 (5 bases). The CDR3 contains 13 residues. Germline V lookup: CDR1 KGHSH, CDR2 LQKENI. V gave up 5 bases and J gave up 6 bases, with 12 bases separating them. The CDR3 DNA is TGTGCCAGCTCAGGGCTGCAGGGTGATACGCAGTATTTT. The encoded protein is CASSGLQGDTQYF.

This CDR3 reads CASSVHTGTGPWVNTEAFF. CDR3 in DNA: TGTGCCAGCAGCGTACATACCGGGACAGGGCCGTGGGTTAACACTGAAGCTTTCTTT. The rearrangement joins TRBV11-2 to TRBJ1-1; TRBD1 matches at 9 bases. Germline CDR1 is SGHAT and CDR2 is FQNNGV. The ends lost 5 bases at V and 2 bases at J; junction bases unmatched: 18. The CDR3 has 19 residues.

The rearrangement links TRBV7-8 to TRBJ2-1; 9 bases match TRBD2. V shed 4 bases and J 0 bases; nucleotides not matched to a gene: 19. The germline V gene has CDR1 SGHVS and CDR2 FQNEAQ. The CDR3 runs 21 residues. The CDR3 sequence is CASSSRGQTLAGTLSYNEQFF. CDR3 sequence (DNA): TGTGCCAGCAGCTCCCGGGGACAGACCCTAGCGGGGACTCTCTCCTACAATGAGCAGTTCTTC.

This clone appeared once. The CDR3: CASTSGERSTDTQYF. In nucleotides, the CDR3 is TGCGCCAGCACCTCGGGAGAGAGGAGCACAGATACGCAGTATTTT. The chain links TRBV5-1 to TRBJ2-3, with D possibly TRBD2 on 6 matching bases. This CDR3 contains 15 residues. In germline, CDR1 is SGHRS, CDR2 YFSETQ. V dropped 6 bases and J dropped 0 bases, with 14 bases sitting between them. The variable domain in full, with the rest retrieved from reference TRBV5-1 and TRBJ2-3, is KAGVTQTPRYLIKTRGQQVTLSCSPISGHRSVSWYQQTPGQGLQFLFEYFSETQRNKGNFPGRFSGRQFSNSRSEMNVSTLELGDSALYLCASTSGERSTDTQYFGPGTRLTVL.

Concerning this clone itself: At one end the junction does not follow the germline gene, possibly because of a read error. This chain connects TRBV27 to TRBJ1-1; D is possibly TRBD1 (6 bases). The CDR3 spans 14 residues. CDR1 is MNHEY and CDR2 is SMNVEV in the germline V gene (reference sequence). The CDR3 coding sequence is TGTGCCAGCAGTACGGGACAACCGAACCCTGAAGCTTTCTTT. Translation gives CASSTGQPNPEAFF.

CDR3 residues: CASSLYARNTEAFF. In DNA form, the CDR3 reads TGTGCCAGCAGCTTATATGCGAGGAACACTGAAGCTTTCTTT. The V call is TRBV7-3, the J call TRBJ1-1; the D is unclear. The CDR3 contains 14 residues. Trimming removed 2 bases from V and 1 base from J, with 8 bases in between. Germline CDR1 and CDR2: SGHTA and FQGTGA.

The CDR3: CASRGTSGRQGNTQYF. The CDR3 nucleotides read TGTGCCAGCAGGGGGACTAGCGGCCGACAAGGTAATACGCAGTATTTT. This chain links TRBV9 with TRBJ2-3, with 11 bases aligning to TRBD2. The V segment lost 5 bases and the J segment 7 bases; nucleotides outside the gene matches: 12. CDR1 is SGDLS and CDR2 is YYNGEE in the germline V gene. The CDR3 extends over 16 amino acids.

Only a few counts were recorded for this clone. The J gene is TRBJ1-5, the V gene TRBV4-1; TRBD1 matches 8 bases. Germline V gene lookup returns CDR1 MGHRA and CDR2 YSYEKL. The CDR3 has 14 amino acids. Trimming cost V 4 bases and J 6 bases; bases outside gene matches: 5. CDR3 sequence reads: CASSPPDRGQPQHF. The CDR3 bases are TGCGCCAGCAGCCCCCCCGACAGGGGTCAGCCCCAGCATTTT.

The rearrangement links TRBV19 to TRBJ2-7, with TRBD1 as a possible D gene (6 bases). The CDR3 sequence is 13 residues long. The germline CDR1 and CDR2 sequences are LNHDA and SQIVND (reference sequence). Trimming shortened V by 8 bases and J by 0 bases, and 11 bases separated the two germline ends. The CDR3 DNA reads as TGTGCCAGTCGGGACACTAACTCCTACGAGCAGTACTTC. It translates to CASRDTNSYEQYF.

This clone was counted a single time. The genes are TRBV19 and TRBJ1-5, with D possibly matching TRBD1 (6 bases). Germline CDR1 is LNHDA and CDR2 is SQIVND (reference sequence). The CDR3 consists of 15 residues. Trimming cost V 6 bases and J 1 base, with 13 bases left between them. The CDR3 region is CASRTFDRSNQPQHF. CDR3 DNA: TGTGCCAGTAGGACGTTTGACAGGAGCAATCAGCCCCAGCATTTT.